The sequence of this T cell receptor beta chain was determined in a study of blood T cell repertoires in COVID-19. Study information: From the United States, Italy and Spain came samples of acute and convalescent COVID-19. Sources were T cells, B-cell-depleted T cells, or PBMCs; the material itself was cDNA or gDNA.

Germline assignment: CDR1 SQVTM and CDR2 ANQGSEA. The CDR3 extends over 15 amino acids. V lost 6 bases and J lost 0; bases outside the gene matches: 3. Per the original methods: Scientists estimated how many nucleated cells there were by amplifying reference gene primers. Clones were read by immunoSEQ multiplex PCR, and TCRdb kept only the in-frame ones, dropping some. V, J and clone size reflect that table, while D and trimming were determined from the DNA. This table has around 100,000 clones, roughly 84% appearing once. Specimen: peripheral blood. The rearrangement uses TRBV29-1 and TRBJ2-3, with 13 bases lining up with TRBD2. This clonotype was obtained from a human donor in a cohort sampled during active or convalescent COVID-19. The CDR3, as DNA: TGCAGCGTACAGACTAGCGGGGGGAGCACAGATACGCAGTATTTT. Translation gives CSVQTSGGSTDTQYF.